Listed here are 12 T cell receptor beta chains from one sample, sequenced in a study of spatial heterogeneity in lung cancer. Study-level findings and limits: Tumoral mutation counts were tracked by counts of expanded intratumoral alpha and beta TCRs.

TCRdb called the 5' RACE reads again in MiXCR, with one record for every CDR3 protein. The sample shows approximately 10,000 distinct CDR3 sequences, 6% to 6.5% of them seen only once. The antigens these receptors bind are not known. Time point meaning: sample taken at primary tumor resection. The input for sequencing was lung tumor tissue, taken at surgery. These receptors came from a male donor with early-stage non-small cell lung cancer.

This clonotype was counted at least ten times. The V and J genes are TRBV30 and TRBJ2-5; the match to TRBD1 covers 8 bases. Germline V gene sequence: CDR1 GTSNPN, CDR2 SVGIG (reference sequence). The trim removed 2 bases at V and 2 bases at J, leaving 1 base unmatched. The CDR3 is 13 residues long. CDR3 sequence (DNA): TGTGCCTGGAGTCGGGACAGGCAAGAGACCCAGTACTTC. This codes for CAWSRDRQETQYF.

The chain joins TRBV5-4 to TRBJ2-1, with D unresolved. Deletions cut 4 bases from V and 7 bases from J, with 9 bases between. The CDR3 is made up of 12 amino acids. Germline V gives CDR1 SGHNT, CDR2 YYREEE (reference sequence). DNA for the CDR3: TGTGCCAGCAGCCTCGACTGGAATGAGCAGTTCTTC. Protein sequence: CASSLDWNEQFF.

This clonotype has ten or more counts. This chain links TRBV20-1 with TRBJ1-1; maybe TRBD1 (6 bases). CDR3 length: 12 amino acids. Trimming took off 0 bases at V and 5 bases at J, with 7 bases between the two ends. CDR1 and CDR2 from the germline V gene are DFQATT and SNEGSKA (reference sequence). The CDR3 region has the DNA TGCAGTGCTAGAGAAGGGGGAACTGAAGCTTTCTTT. It specifies CSAREGGTEAFF.

The table lists this clonotype with a few counts. The chain joins TRBV30 to TRBJ2-7; D is possibly TRBD2 (6 bases). Germline V gives CDR1 GTSNPN, CDR2 SVGIG (reference sequence). The CDR3 is 15 residues long. Between the trimmed V and J ends, which lost 0 bases and 4 bases, there was a span of 16 bases. Here the CDR3 reads CAWSVGGIRPYEQYF. CDR3 nucleotide sequence: TGTGCCTGGAGTGTAGGAGGGATACGCCCTTACGAGCAGTACTTC.

The V gene is TRBV27, the J gene TRBJ2-1; 16 nucleotides match TRBD2. V lost 4 bases, J lost 9 bases, and 9 bases stayed unmatched. CDR3 length: 17 residues. Germline lookup yields CDR1 MNHEY and CDR2 SMNVEV (reference sequence). CDR3 nucleotides: TGTGCCAGCAGTTCAGGGACTAGCGGGGGGGCAGGTACTGAGCAGTTCTTC. It translates to CASSSGTSGGAGTEQFF.

The rearrangement links TRBV27 to TRBJ2-1; D unresolved. This CDR3 has 13 amino acids. The V end was cut by 6 bases, the J end by 5 bases, with 11 bases between. Germline V gene lookup returns CDR1 MNHEY and CDR2 SMNVEV (reference sequence). CDR3 bases: TGTGCCAGCAGCCTCCTTGGCCACAATGAGCAGTTCTTC. Its protein product is CASSLLGHNEQFF.

This clonotype was recorded many times. CDR3 nucleotides: TGTGCCGCAAGGGGCCCCGAGGGGATTCAGCCCCAGCATTTT. Amino acid sequence: CAARGPEGIQPQHF. The V gene is TRBV28, the J gene TRBJ1-5; TRBD1 is a possible D gene (5 bases). V shed 11 bases and J shed 6 bases, with 20 bases lying between them. This CDR3 is built from 14 residues. The germline gives CDR1 MDHEN, CDR2 SYDVKM.

This clonotype was picked up a small number of times. The chain links TRBV7-2 to TRBJ2-7, with D perhaps TRBD2 (7 bases). Per the germline V gene, CDR1 is SGHTA and CDR2 is FQGNSA. The CDR3 length is 18 residues. Trimming cost V 5 bases and J 2 bases, with 25 bases left between them. Written as DNA, the CDR3 is TGTGCCAGCAGCCCGCGTGGGGGGGGCGCACAAGGCCCCTACGAGCAGTACTTC. Translated, it gives CASSPRGGGAQGPYEQYF.

In its sample, this clonotype was seen many times. The chain couples TRBV12-3 or TRBV12-4 to TRBJ1-2; D is undetermined. The germline V and J ends were trimmed by 3 bases and 4 bases, with 12 bases remaining between them. The CDR3 contains 14 residues. The CDR3 sequence: CASSLGVPGYGYTF. The CDR3 DNA reads as TGTGCCAGCAGTTTGGGAGTACCTGGCTATGGCTACACCTTC.

As to this clonotype: Relative to the germline gene, one junction end is altered; a read error may explain this. This chain links TRBV7-7 with TRBJ2-1, with 10 bases matching TRBD2. Germline-derived CDR1 and CDR2 are SSHAT and FNYEAQ (reference sequence). The CDR3 covers 15 residues. The CDR3 bases are TGTGCTAGCAGTCCTAGCGGGGGATCCTACAATGAGCAGTTCTTC. This gives the protein CASSPSGGSYNEQFF.

This clonotype was counted at least ten times. The CDR3, as DNA: TGTGCCAGCACGGTTAGAAGCACAGATACGCAGTATTTT. This gives the protein CASTVRSTDTQYF. The V and J genes are TRBV7-2 and TRBJ2-3; D not certain. The germline V gene has CDR1 SGHTA and CDR2 FQGNSA. V was cut by 7 bases and J by 0 bases, with 8 bases left in between. The CDR3 is 13 residues long.

This clonotype was seen ten or more times. The V gene is TRBV6-2 or TRBV6-3, the J gene TRBJ1-2; D is unclear. CDR3 size: 12 residues. Germline V gives CDR1 MNHEY, CDR2 SVGEGT. V was trimmed by 4 bases and J by 6 bases, leaving 9 bases between them. The CDR3 coding sequence is TGTGCCAGCAGTTCCCCCGTCGATGGCTACACCTTC. Residues: CASSSPVDGYTF.